Below, one TCR beta chain is given with its context. The data derive from a study of cytomegalovirus exposure and HLA in healthy donors. Researchers ran the PCR with 60 Vbeta and 13 Jbeta primers. Profiled with immunoSEQ multiplex PCR; TCRdb holds only in-frame clones, not every one. Among over 95,000 clones listed, roughly three quarters were seen once. CDR1 is MGHDK and CDR2 is SYGVNS in the germline V gene. V was cut by 4 bases and J by 0 bases, with 15 bases left in between. CDR3 length equals 16 residues. V and J are TRBV25-1 and TRBJ1-2; possibly TRBD1 for D (6 bases). The specimen was PBMCs. The sequence came from a woman aged 40 to 50 in good health and CMV-seropositive. The CDR3 region is CASSAGAELANYGYTF. The CDR3 DNA reads TGTGCCAGCAGTGCAGGGGCGGAACTAGCTAACTATGGCTACACCTTC.